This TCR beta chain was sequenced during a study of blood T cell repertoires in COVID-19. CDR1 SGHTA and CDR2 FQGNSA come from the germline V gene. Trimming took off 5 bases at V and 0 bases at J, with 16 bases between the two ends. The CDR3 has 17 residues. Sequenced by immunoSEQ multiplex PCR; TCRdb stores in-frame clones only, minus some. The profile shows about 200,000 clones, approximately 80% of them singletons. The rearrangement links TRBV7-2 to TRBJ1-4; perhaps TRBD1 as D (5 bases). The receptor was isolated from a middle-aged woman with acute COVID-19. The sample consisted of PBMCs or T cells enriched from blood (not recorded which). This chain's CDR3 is CASSIASAGATNEKLFF. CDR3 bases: TGTGCCAGCAGCATTGCCTCAGCGGGGGCAACTAATGAAAAACTGTTTTTT.